These T cell receptor beta chains were read from a single sample in a study of cytomegalovirus exposure and HLA in healthy donors. Clones were sequenced by immunoSEQ multiplex PCR, and TCRdb holds only the in-frame ones, with some missing. Of about 180,000 clones in the sample, 85% to 90% were seen once. Material: PBMCs. Every receptor here comes from a woman aged 25 to 39 in good health and CMV-seronegative. Each CDR3 is given without its conserved first and last residue. Not all rows give a size; the values are once, few, many and, for expanded clones, a class.

clone_size: NA; v_call: TRBV6-1; cdr3_aa: ASSEDRTAGNTIY
clone_size: NA; v_call: TRBV6-1; cdr3_aa: ATRQAGSTDTQY
clone_size: NA; v_call: TRBV2; cdr3_aa: ASSEAGPGELF
clone_size: NA; v_call: TRBV5-1; cdr3_aa: ASSQYSGGENEQY
clone_size: few; v_call: TRBV4-3; cdr3_aa: ASSQRQGGYEQY
clone_size: NA; v_call: TRBV11-2; cdr3_aa: ASSVRDRGFGNTIY
clone_size: NA; v_call: TRBV6-1; cdr3_aa: ASSGGQGKETQY
clone_size: once; v_call: TRBV6-1; cdr3_aa: ASSRDRVWNEQF
clone_size: NA; v_call: TRBV4-3; cdr3_aa: ASSPGLAGVYEQY
clone_size: NA; v_call: TRBV12-1; cdr3_aa: ASSSITGWAEAF
clone_size: few; v_call: TRBV5-4; cdr3_aa: ASSLAGWGYT
clone_size: once; v_call: TRBV9; cdr3_aa: ASSLSGMDTGELF
clone_size: NA; v_call: TRBV4-1; cdr3_aa: ASSRLAGGYNEQF
clone_size: NA; v_call: TRBV19; cdr3_aa: ASSIGKGGSAPLH
clone_size: NA; v_call: TRBV27; cdr3_aa: ASSLTVPSYEQY
clone_size: NA; v_call: TRBV6-5; cdr3_aa: ASSYTRQSDTQY
clone_size: NA; v_call: TRBV27; cdr3_aa: ASSSSAGPYEQY
clone_size: few; v_call: TRBV27; cdr3_aa: ASSTLRGTGRLYEQY
clone_size: NA; v_call: TRBV19; cdr3_aa: ASSIWGDRDDGYT
clone_size: NA; v_call: TRBV5-1; cdr3_aa: ASSLESGDWQY
clone_size: NA; v_call: TRBV19; cdr3_aa: ASSISTGNTEAF
clone_size: NA; v_call: TRBV2; cdr3_aa: ASNRGRTDTQY